Following are 24 T cell receptor beta chains from one sample sequenced in a study of shared clonotypes between healthy human individuals. TCRdb's table, derived via immunoSEQ multiplex PCR, lists solely in-frame clones and lacks some. The table records about 450,000 clones, around 79% of them present only once. Sequencing used PBMCs. Every receptor here comes from a woman aged 35 to 49 in good health. Some clones in this sample may be carry-over from other donors' samples.

The chain recombines TRBV5-4 with TRBJ2-7; the D gene is possibly TRBD2 (5 bases). Trimming took 0 bases from V and 0 from J, leaving 10 bases between them. This CDR3 has 15 amino acids. Germline CDR1 and CDR2: SGHNT and YYREEE (reference sequence). The CDR3 spells CASSLAFAGSYEQYF. For the CDR3, the DNA is TGTGCCAGCAGCTTGGCCTTCGCGGGCTCCTACGAGCAGTACTTC.

The rearrangement links TRBV5-1 to TRBJ2-2; perhaps TRBD1 as D (6 bases). Germline CDR1 and CDR2: SGHRS and YFSETQ. The CDR3 extends over 14 amino acids. With 6 bases removed from V and 6 bases from J, the gap between germline ends came to 15 bases. The CDR3 DNA is TGCGCCAGCAACATACAGGGTAGCGCCGGGGAGCTGTTTTTT. This codes for CASNIQGSAGELFF.

The J gene is TRBJ2-7, the V gene TRBV7-8; tentatively, D is TRBD1 (5 bases). V lost 1 base and J 7 bases, leaving 14 bases between the germline ends. The CDR3 has 14 amino acids. Germline assignment: CDR1 SGHVS and CDR2 FQNEAQ. DNA of the CDR3: TGTGCCAGCAGCTTAGGCGTGGGGCGCTGGGAGCAGTACTTC. Protein product: CASSLGVGRWEQYF.

The chain links TRBV11-2 to TRBJ2-5; 8 bases agree with TRBD2. V was clipped by 5 bases and J by 10 bases; unmatched bases: 12. The CDR3 has 14 amino acids. The germline gives CDR1 SGHAT, CDR2 FQNNGV. The CDR3, as DNA: TGTGCCAGCAGCGTACCGGGGACTAGGGGTAGCCAGTACTTC. Translating gives CASSVPGTRGSQYF.

This clone turned up a few times. The gene calls are TRBV11-2 and TRBJ2-1; D remains ambiguous. Trimming removed 0 bases from V and 5 bases from J, with 5 bases in between. CDR1 is SGHAT and CDR2 is FQNNGV in the germline V gene. The CDR3 is 13 amino acids. This chain's CDR3 is CASSLERNNEQFF. The CDR3 DNA reads TGTGCCAGCAGCTTAGAGAGGAACAATGAGCAGTTCTTC.

V is TRBV30 and J is TRBJ2-1, with a weak D call TRBD1 (5 bases). This CDR3 region has 12 residues. Germline V CDR1 and CDR2: GTSNPN, SVGIG (reference sequence). V was cut by 2 bases and J by 6 bases, with 8 bases left in between. CDR3 protein: CAWSFDSNEQFF. CDR3 sequence (DNA): TGTGCCTGGAGTTTCGACAGCAATGAGCAGTTCTTC.

CDR3 sequence (DNA): TGTGCCAGCAGCTTAGAGGCGGGAGGCCTTTTCGAGCAGTACTTC. Translation: CASSLEAGGLFEQYF. This chain connects TRBV7-2 to TRBJ2-7; 8 positions match TRBD2. The V gene end was trimmed by 1 base and the J gene end by 6 bases; junction bases not matched to a gene: 8. The CDR3 extends over 15 amino acids. Germline CDR1 SGHTA, CDR2 FQGNSA.

The chain carries TRBV30 and TRBJ1-1; D is possibly TRBD1 (6 bases). V lost 5 bases and J lost 1, with 11 bases in between. CDR1 is GTSNPN, CDR2 SVGIG, per germline (reference sequence). The CDR3 has 13 amino acids. CDR3 loop: CAWPVGGNTEAFF. Here the CDR3 DNA reads TGTGCCTGGCCAGTAGGGGGGAACACTGAAGCTTTCTTT.

This chain connects TRBV9 to TRBJ1-4; D uncertain. This CDR3 has 14 amino acids. Trimming took 0 bases from V and 4 from J, leaving 7 bases between them. Germline V gene sequence: CDR1 SGDLS, CDR2 YYNGEE. CDR3 bases: TGTGCCAGCAGCGTAGGCCTTCATAATGAAAAACTGTTTTTT. Translated: CASSVGLHNEKLFF. The full variable domain, its missing parts supplied by reference TRBV9 and TRBJ1-4, is DSGVTQTPKHLITATGQRVTLRCSPRSGDLSVYWYQQSLDQGLQFLIQYYNGEERAKGNILERFSAQQFPDLHSELNLSSLELGDSALYFCASSVGLHNEKLFFGSGTQLSVL.

This clone was observed a handful of times. This chain links TRBV30 with TRBJ1-3; D is ambiguous. From germline, CDR1 is GTSNPN and CDR2 SVGIG (reference sequence). The V end lost 0 bases, the J end lost 0 bases, and 9 bases lay between the germline ends. This CDR3 has 15 residues. The CDR3 loop reads CAWSVRGNSGNTIYF. CDR3 in DNA: TGTGCCTGGAGTGTACGTGGGAACTCTGGAAACACCATATATTTT. The full variable domain, its missing parts supplied by reference TRBV30 and TRBJ1-3, is SQTIHQWPATLVQPVGSPLSLECTVEGTSNPNLYWYRQAAGRGLQLLFYSVGIGQISSEVPQNLSASRPQDRQFILSSKKLLLSDSGFYLCAWSVRGNSGNTIYFGEGSWLTVV.

The gene calls are TRBV28 and TRBJ2-3; TRBD2 matches 11 bases. The ends lost 3 bases at V and 0 bases at J; junction bases unmatched: 2. Germline values: CDR1 MDHEN, CDR2 SYDVKM. This CDR3 has 16 amino acids. The CDR3 sequence: CASSFGTSGSTDTQYF. The CDR3 bases are TGTGCCAGCAGTTTTGGGACTAGCGGAAGCACAGATACGCAGTATTTT.

This clone was observed a few times. V usage is TRBV19 and J usage is TRBJ1-5, with D possibly matching TRBD1 (5 bases). The CDR3 has 13 amino acids. Trimming cost V 7 bases and J 4 bases, with 11 bases left between them. Germline CDR1 reads LNHDA; CDR2 reads SQIVND (reference sequence). The chain's CDR3 is CASMRGRNQPQHF. The CDR3 DNA sequence: TGTGCCAGTATGAGGGGACGTAATCAGCCCCAGCATTTT.

This chain uses TRBV29-1 with TRBJ2-5; 7 bases fit TRBD2. The assigned J gene may be wrong: the sequence end matches TRBJ2-7 better. The germline gives CDR1 SQVTM, CDR2 ANQGSEA. The length of the CDR3 is 15 residues. The CDR3 DNA sequence: TGCAGCGTTGTATTATCGGGTGAGGGAGGGGTCGAGCAGTACTTC. Its translation is CSVVLSGEGGVEQYF.

This clone was picked up one time. The V and J genes are TRBV6-5 and TRBJ1-4; 10 bases are a match to TRBD1. Germline V lookup: CDR1 MNHEY, CDR2 SVGAGI. Unmatched junction bases numbered 0, after V lost 0 bases and J lost 5 bases. The CDR3 contains 15 residues. CDR3 sequence reads: CASSYSTGGNEKLFF. The CDR3 region has the DNA TGTGCCAGCAGTTACTCGACAGGGGGCAATGAAAAACTGTTTTTT.

The chain is built from TRBV23-1 and TRBJ1-1, with a tentative D call TRBD1 (5 bases). TRBV23-1 counts as an open reading frame of uncertain function. The CDR3 loop spans 14 amino acids. V lost 2 bases and J lost 7, with 14 bases in between. In nucleotides, the CDR3 is TGCGCCAGCAGTCAACCCCACAGGTGTGGTGAAGCTTTCTTT. Translated, it gives CASSQPHRCGEAFF.

This clone occurred once. The gene calls are TRBV7-2 and TRBJ1-1; D gene uncertain. The CDR3 runs 14 residues. Germline CDR1 reads SGHTA; CDR2 reads FQGNSA. Trimming took off 1 base at V and 10 bases at J, with 16 bases between the two ends. The CDR3 region is CASSLGPNPGLAFF. CDR3 nucleotide sequence: TGTGCCAGCAGCTTAGGGCCGAATCCCGGATTAGCTTTCTTT.

The CDR3 loop is CASSQERLDTQYF. The DNA for the CDR3 is TGTGCCAGCAGCCAAGAGCGCCTAGACACCCAGTACTTC. The chain couples TRBV14 to TRBJ2-5; D is uncertain. V gave up 0 bases and J gave up 8 bases, with 10 bases separating them. From germline, CDR1 is SGHDN and CDR2 FVKESK. CDR3 length: 13 amino acids.

The V gene is TRBV7-3, the J gene TRBJ2-7, with D possibly being TRBD2 (5 bases). CDR1 is SGHTA and CDR2 is FQGTGA in the germline V gene. The CDR3 is made up of 14 amino acids. The V gene lost 5 bases and the J gene lost 0 bases, with 11 bases spanning the gap. Here the CDR3 DNA reads TGTGCCAGCAGCACAACGGGATCCTCCTACGAGCAGTACTTC. Amino acids: CASSTTGSSYEQYF.

The rearrangement links TRBV11-3 to TRBJ1-2; the D gene is possibly TRBD1 (6 bases). Germline V gene lookup returns CDR1 SGHNT and CDR2 YENEEA. V was cut by 5 bases and J by 3 bases, with 16 bases left in between. The CDR3 runs 15 residues. CDR3 sequence: CASSKGGLHYYGYTF. As DNA, the CDR3 is TGTGCCAGCAGCAAAGGGGGTCTCCATTACTATGGCTACACCTTC.

This clone was seen a single time. The chain has TRBV27 and TRBJ1-2; D may be TRBD1 (5 bases). There are 16 residues in the CDR3. Trimming pared 8 bases from V and 4 bases from J, leaving 23 bases between. Germline V gene lookup returns CDR1 MNHEY and CDR2 SMNVEV (reference sequence). The CDR3 DNA reads TGTGCCAGCCGTCCCGGAGAACAGGCGGCTATCTATGGCTACACCTTC. This translates into CASRPGEQAAIYGYTF.

V is TRBV15 and J is TRBJ1-1; the D gene is possibly TRBD1 (5 bases). CDR1 and CDR2 from the germline V gene are LNHNV and YYDKDF (reference sequence). This CDR3 has 12 amino acids. The germline V and J ends were trimmed by 5 bases and 5 bases, with 9 bases remaining between them. In nucleotides, the CDR3 is TGTGCCACCAGCCAACAGGAGACTGAAGCTTTCTTT. This codes for CATSQQETEAFF.

This clone was picked up one time. The V and J genes are TRBV6-1 and TRBJ1-4; 7 nucleotides match TRBD1. The CDR3 is 15 amino acids. The ends lost 2 bases at V and 6 bases at J; junction bases unmatched: 6. Germline CDR1 reads MNHNS; CDR2 reads SASEGT. The CDR3 protein is CASSEQGQRYEKLFF. The CDR3 DNA reads as TGTGCCAGCAGTGAACAGGGACAGAGATATGAAAAACTGTTTTTT.

The V gene is TRBV5-1, the J gene TRBJ2-4; 8 bases agree with TRBD2. This CDR3 region has 15 residues. The ends lost 2 bases at V and 8 bases at J; junction bases unmatched: 9. The germline V gene encodes CDR1 SGHRS and CDR2 YFSETQ. CDR3 DNA sequence: TGCGCCAGCAGCTTTTCAAGCGGGAGAGGAGACATTCAGTACTTC. Protein sequence: CASSFSSGRGDIQYF. The variable domain in full, with the rest retrieved from reference TRBV5-1 and TRBJ2-4, is KAGVTQTPRYLIKTRGQQVTLSCSPISGHRSVSWYQQTPGQGLQFLFEYFSETQRNKGNFPGRFSGRQFSNSRSEMNVSTLELGDSALYLCASSFSSGRGDIQYFGAGTRLSVL.

V usage is TRBV7-2 and J usage is TRBJ1-4; the D gene is possibly TRBD1 (5 bases). V was cut by 0 bases and J by 14 bases, with 13 bases left in between. Germline CDR1 is SGHTA and CDR2 is FQGNSA. The CDR3 runs 13 residues. The CDR3 DNA sequence: TGTGCCAGCAGCTTAGCGGGTGACAGCAAGCTGTTTTTT. This sequence encodes CASSLAGDSKLFF. Together with reference TRBV7-2 and TRBJ1-4, the CDR3 gives the full variable domain: GAGVSQSPSNKVTEKGKDVELRCDPISGHTALYWYRQSLGQGLEFLIYFQGNSAPDKSGLPSDRFSAERTGGSVSTLTIQRTQQEDSAVYLCASSLAGDSKLFFGSGTQLSVL.